Listed here is a single T cell receptor beta chain. This clone appeared once. Its target antigen remains unknown. No base qualities exist here, and no much larger clone lies one base off it. The germline V gene specifies ENHRY as CDR1 and SYGVKD as CDR2. From the cysteine through the phenylalanine, the CDR3 covers 14 amino acids. Kept here is only the CDR3 DNA, which spans 42 bases and is read in frame from base 1. From V the trimming removes 10 bases and from J it removes 0 bases, while the gene matches leave 7 bases of the junction unaccounted for. The record originates from a study of blood T cell repertoires in COVID-19 (dated by TCRdb to about 2020). With regard to the full study: Samples from collaborators originated in the United States, Italy and Spain and spanned both the acute and convalescent phases of COVID-19. The material from the prospective study consisted of cDNA or gDNA derived from T cells, B-cell-depleted T cells, or PBMCs. A freely available public database, intended as a resource for researchers studying the immune response to SARS-CoV-2, is where the repertoires were released. Where available, HLA class I and class II types were taken from metadata supplied by the sample provider and were not determined by assay-based typing. The samples were drawn from two sources: the first 160 participants of the ongoing ImmuneRACE study, and 1,000 to 1,500 subjects contributed by 6 global collaborators. Deeply sampled blood TCRbeta repertoires from subjects exposed to, actively infected with, or recovered from COVID-19 were included in the dataset. The sample metadata nearly always contained a de-identified subject ID, COVID-19 status, age in years and sex.

TCRbeta CDR3 regions were amplified from genomic DNA by means of the immunoSEQ Assay, a bias-controlled multiplex PCR. On the study's bioinformatics: Within the assay, amplification of reference gene primers was used to estimate how many nucleated cells each sample contained. To quantify the absolute abundance of each unique TCRbeta CDR3 rearrangement, sequence reads were collapsed and filtered. For each sample, productive Simpson clonality was calculated as the square root of Simpson's diversity index over productive rearrangements. The table was pulled from immuneACCESS by TCRdb, which kept in-frame rearrangements only. Such tables lose some clones; where checked, under half of the loss comes from unresolved V genes, and the rest has no known cause. V and J calls and clone size are given by that table; D and trimming were obtained from the DNA. The sample yields roughly 80,000 clones; roughly 73% were counted once. The ten largest clones represent around 9.5% of the sample.

Study-wide findings and limitations: The quantity of clinical and demographic metadata differed by source and by participant and was supplied without curation.

Whole blood was collected in K2EDTA tubes by collaborating institutions according to the institutions' own protocols. Collaborator samples were shipped for TCRbeta analysis as frozen whole blood, isolated PBMCs, or DNA extracted from either sample type. Material for sequencing was peripheral blood. This TCR came from a human donor in a cohort sampled during active COVID-19. Rearrangement joined TRBV10-3 to TRBJ2-7, with 9 bases aligning to TRBD1. The DNA sequence is TGTGCCACTTGGGAGACAGGGGGCTCCTACGAGCAGTACTTC. Its coded protein is CATWETGGSYEQYF.